These 4 T cell receptor beta chains were sequenced from one sample in a study of post-analysis software for immune sequencing data. The TCR beta cDNA libraries contained unique molecular identifiers. Each CDR3 protein is one row after TCRdb ran MiXCR on the PCR reads. Among about 770,000 distinct CDR3 sequences listed, roughly 46% were seen once. Study-wide results and caveats: TRBV5-6, TRBV5-1 and TRBV20-1 were among four or five TRBV segments more frequent in patients than controls.

The antigens for these receptors are not known. Sequenced input: blood. These receptors were taken from a girl aged 10-17 years with multiple sclerosis.

The rearrangement uses TRBV12-3 or TRBV12-4 and TRBJ2-5; 11 bases fit TRBD2. The CDR3 totals 15 residues. Losses at the gene ends were 5 bases for V and 13 bases for J; bases not matched to a gene: 15. CDR3 amino acids: CASSPDVLAGGTLYF. DNA for the CDR3: TGTGCCAGCAGTCCAGATGTTCTAGCGGGAGGAACCTTGTACTTC.

The V and J genes are TRBV7-9 and TRBJ2-5, with D uncertain. The CDR3 spans 15 residues. Germline V CDR1 and CDR2: SEHNR, FQNEAQ (reference sequence). V lost 1 base, J lost 1 base, and 10 bases lay in between. CDR3 protein: CASSLVGLTQETQYF. The CDR3 coding sequence is TGTGCCAGCAGCTTAGTCGGCCTAACCCAAGAGACCCAGTACTTC.

For this clonotype: An end of the junction does not agree with germline; a read error may underlie this. This rearrangement joins TRBV7-7 to TRBJ2-7, with no clear D. The J call could be wrong; TRBJ2-5 is a better fit for the DNA end. Germline V CDR1 and CDR2: SSHAT, FNYEAQ (reference sequence). CDR3 size: 12 residues. The DNA of the CDR3 is TGTGCTAGCAGCCTCCCAGACGAGACCCAGTACTTC. Amino acids: CASSLPDETQYF.

This chain connects TRBV5-1 to TRBJ2-7; TRBD2 agrees at 12 bases. Trimming cost V 4 bases and J 8 bases; bases outside gene matches: 10. Germline V lookup: CDR1 SGHRS, CDR2 YFSETQ. CDR3 length: 15 residues. The CDR3 DNA sequence: TGCGCCAGCAGCGGGGGGACTAGCGGGTACGGGCAGCAGTACTTC. Translation gives CASSGGTSGYGQQYF. The full variable domain, completed using reference TRBV5-1 and TRBJ2-7, is KAGVTQTPRYLIKTRGQQVTLSCSPISGHRSVSWYQQTPGQGLQFLFEYFSETQRNKGNFPGRFSGRQFSNSRSEMNVSTLELGDSALYLCASSGGTSGYGQQYFGPGTRLTVT.